This T cell receptor (beta chain) was observed in a study of blood T cell repertoires in COVID-19 (dated by TCRdb to the early 2020s). Notes on the research overall: Samples covering the acute and convalescent phases of COVID-19 were provided by collaborators in the United States, Italy and Spain. The prospective study material was composed of cDNA or gDNA derived from T cells, B-cell-depleted T cells, or PBMCs. Deeply sampled blood TCRbeta repertoires from subjects exposed to, actively infected with, or recovered from COVID-19 were included in the dataset. The repertoires were released in a freely available public database intended as a resource for research on the immune response to SARS-CoV-2. The samples were drawn from the first 160 participants of the ongoing ImmuneRACE study and from under 1,500 subjects provided by 6 global collaborators. Sample metadata almost always included a de-identified subject ID, COVID-19 status, age in years and sex. Where HLA class I and class II types were available, the types were taken from metadata supplied by the sample provider, not from assay-based typing.

Trimming leaves V shorter by 0 bases and J shorter by 8 bases, with the junction holding 6 bases beyond the gene matches. The CDR3 starts with the cysteine, ends with the phenylalanine, and has 15 residues. Kept here is only the CDR3 DNA, which spans 45 bases and is read in frame from base 1. CDR1 and CDR2, per the germline V gene, are SGHVS and FNYEAQ. Each collaborating institution followed its own protocols to collect whole blood in K2EDTA tubes. For TCRbeta analysis, collaborator samples were shipped as frozen whole blood, as isolated PBMCs, or as DNA extracted from either sample type. TCRbeta CDR3 regions were amplified from genomic DNA by means of the immunoSEQ Assay, a bias-controlled multiplex PCR. The authors processed their data as follows. Nucleated cell counts per sample were estimated from amplification of reference gene primers within the assay. To quantify the absolute abundance of each unique TCRbeta CDR3 rearrangement, sequence reads were collapsed and filtered. For each sample, productive Simpson clonality was calculated by taking the square root of Simpson's diversity index across productive rearrangements. What TCRdb holds here is the immuneACCESS table cut down to in-frame rearrangements. Part of the clones is not present; checked against another copy, under half of the missing clones reflect an unresolved V gene, and the others are unexplained. That table supplies the V and J calls and clone size; D and trimming were determined from the DNA. The sample yields about 69,000 clones; around 83% were counted once. Jointly, the top ten make up about 30% of the sample.

As regards this clone: This clone's antigen is unknown. Base-call qualities are not available, and no considerably larger clone is one nucleotide away.

The investigation overall reported the following: Clinical and demographic metadata were provided uncurated, with the amount varying by source and participant.

The receptor comes from a human donor in a cohort sampled during active COVID-19. Sequencing was performed on peripheral blood. Rearrangement joined TRBV7-6 to TRBJ2-3; 9 bases in the junction line up with TRBD1. In nucleotides, the sequence is TGTGCCAGCAGCTTAGCCACAGGGGGCTGGGTTACGCAGTATTTT. Its translation is CASSLATGGWVTQYF.